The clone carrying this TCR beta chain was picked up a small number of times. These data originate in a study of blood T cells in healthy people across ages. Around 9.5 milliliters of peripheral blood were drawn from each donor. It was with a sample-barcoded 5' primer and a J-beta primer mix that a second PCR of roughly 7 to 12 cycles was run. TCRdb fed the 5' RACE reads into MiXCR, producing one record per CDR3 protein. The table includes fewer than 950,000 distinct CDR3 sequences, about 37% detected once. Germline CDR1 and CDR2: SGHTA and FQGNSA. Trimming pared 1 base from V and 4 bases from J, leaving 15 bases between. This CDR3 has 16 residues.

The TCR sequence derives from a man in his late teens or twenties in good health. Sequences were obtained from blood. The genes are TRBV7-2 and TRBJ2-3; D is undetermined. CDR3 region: CASSLGQNVGPDTQYF. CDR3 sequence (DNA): TGTGCCAGCAGCTTAGGGCAGAATGTAGGACCAGATACGCAGTATTTT. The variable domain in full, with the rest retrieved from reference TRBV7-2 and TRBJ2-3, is GAGVSQSPSNKVTEKGKDVELRCDPISGHTALYWYRQSLGQGLEFLIYFQGNSAPDKSGLPSDRFSAERTGGSVSTLTIQRTQQEDSAVYLCASSLGQNVGPDTQYFGPGTRLTVL.